These 17 T cell receptor beta chains were all obtained from the same sample, sequenced in a study of response to subunit inactivated influenza vaccine. TCRdb reanalysed the RT-PCR reads using MiXCR and keeps one entry per CDR3 protein. The table records roughly 780,000 distinct CDR3 sequences, 15% to 20% of them present only once. The material sequenced was PBMCs from blood, taken around 5 days after vaccination. The receptor set was obtained from a man aged 50-60 years who received an inactivated influenza vaccine.

V gene TRBV27 combines with J gene TRBJ2-3, with 9 bases matching TRBD2. In germline, CDR1 is MNHEY, CDR2 SMNVEV (reference sequence). The CDR3 extends over 16 amino acids. J was trimmed by 0 bases and V by 3 bases; bases with no gene match: 4. The CDR3 region has the DNA TGTGCCAGCAGTTTTAGTAGCGGGGGTAGCACAGATACGCAGTATTTT. Its protein is CASSFSSGGSTDTQYF.

V gene TRBV27 combines with J gene TRBJ1-6, with TRBD1 matching 7 bases. Germline trimming cut 4 bases from V and 7 bases from J; bases unmatched to any gene: 13. Per germline, CDR1 MNHEY and CDR2 SMNVEV (reference sequence). This CDR3 contains 17 residues. Here the CDR3 reads CASSSSFRGTANSPLHF. The CDR3, as DNA: TGTGCCAGCAGTTCCTCATTTAGAGGGACAGCAAATTCACCCCTCCACTTT.

V usage is TRBV20-1 and J usage is TRBJ2-7; no definite D call. The germline CDR1 and CDR2 sequences are DFQATT and SNEGSKA (reference sequence). V was clipped by 5 bases and J by 3 bases, with 11 bases between them. The CDR3 has 12 residues. This CDR3 reads CSADDQNYEQYF. Here the CDR3 DNA reads TGCAGTGCTGACGACCAGAACTACGAGCAGTACTTC.

The chain links TRBV20-1 to TRBJ1-2, with D hard to call. Per germline, CDR1 DFQATT and CDR2 SNEGSKA (reference sequence). The CDR3 sequence is 12 residues long. Trimming stripped 2 bases from V and 6 bases from J, with 10 bases between. The CDR3 loop reads CSARKDTDGYTF. The CDR3 DNA sequence: TGCAGTGCTAGAAAAGATACAGATGGCTACACCTTC.

The chain combines TRBV12-3 or TRBV12-4 with TRBJ1-2, with D possibly matching TRBD1 (5 bases). This CDR3 comprises 15 residues. V was cut by 6 bases and J by 4 bases, with 18 bases left in between. CDR3 DNA: TGTGCCAGCAGGATAATGCTTGGGCAGGGCTATGGCTACACCTTC. It encodes CASRIMLGQGYGYTF.

This clonotype has only a few counts. This sequence joins TRBV20-1 and TRBJ2-1; D gene uncertain. The germline V and J ends were trimmed by 0 bases and 0 bases, with 12 bases remaining between them. This CDR3 is 16 amino acids long. CDR1 DFQATT and CDR2 SNEGSKA come from the germline V gene (reference sequence). The CDR3 loop is CSARDQDWGSYNEQFF. The DNA for the CDR3 is TGCAGTGCTAGAGACCAAGACTGGGGCTCCTACAATGAGCAGTTCTTC.

This clonotype was detected many times. The chain recombines TRBV5-6 with TRBJ2-7; TRBD1 matches 9 bases. Germline V gene lookup returns CDR1 SGHDT and CDR2 YYEEEE. There are 15 residues in the CDR3. The J segment lost 5 bases and the V segment lost 3 bases, leaving 9 bases of the junction unmatched. CDR3 bases: TGTGCCAGCAGCTCCTGGGGGACAGGGTTCAACGAGCAGTACTTC. Translated: CASSSWGTGFNEQYF.

V is TRBV20-1 and J is TRBJ2-2; perhaps TRBD1 as D (6 bases). Trimming took 4 bases from V and 4 from J, leaving 16 bases between them. This CDR3 spans 15 amino acids. CDR1 is DFQATT and CDR2 is SNEGSKA in the germline V gene (reference sequence). This chain's CDR3 is CSANKGVLSTGELFF. In nucleotides, the CDR3 is TGCAGTGCTAATAAGGGGGTATTGAGCACCGGGGAGCTGTTTTTT.

This sequence joins TRBV25-1 and TRBJ2-3; D is undetermined. Germline V gives CDR1 MGHDK, CDR2 SYGVNS. The CDR3 runs to 13 residues. With 6 bases removed from V and 3 bases from J, the gap between germline ends came to 10 bases. In DNA form, the CDR3 reads TGTGCCAGCAGGCCCAGTTGTACAGATACGCAGTATTTT. This gives the protein CASRPSCTDTQYF.

There are a few counts of this clonotype. V and J are TRBV6-5 and TRBJ2-7; tentative D call: TRBD1 (5 bases). Germline V gives CDR1 MNHEY, CDR2 SVGAGI. CDR3 length equals 15 residues. Trimming removed 4 bases at V and 5 bases at J, with 18 bases between. CDR3 sequence: CASSFLRREVHEQYF. The CDR3 bases are TGTGCCAGCAGTTTTCTTCGCAGGGAAGTCCACGAGCAGTACTTC.

The chain carries TRBV28 and TRBJ2-5; TRBD1 agrees at 11 bases. The CDR3 length is 14 residues. V lost 6 bases and J lost 5; bases outside the gene matches: 5. The germline V gene encodes CDR1 MDHEN and CDR2 SYDVKM. CDR3 loop: CASRVGQGGETQYF. CDR3 sequence (DNA): TGTGCCAGCAGAGTGGGACAGGGGGGCGAGACCCAGTACTTC. The full variable domain, its missing parts supplied by reference TRBV28 and TRBJ2-5, is DVKVTQSSRYLVKRTGEKVFLECVQDMDHENMFWYRQDPGLGLRLIYFSYDVKMKEKGDIPEGYSVSREKKERFSLILESASTNQTSMYLCASRVGQGGETQYFGPGTRLLVL.

In this sample, this clonotype turned up a few times. The V gene is TRBV5-1, the J gene TRBJ1-5; D uncertain. CDR1 SGHRS and CDR2 YFSETQ come from the germline V gene. V dropped 4 bases and J dropped 0 bases, with 11 bases sitting between them. CDR3 length equals 15 residues. CDR3 region: CASSIDGYSNQPQHF. The CDR3 DNA sequence: TGCGCCAGCAGCATCGACGGCTATAGCAATCAGCCCCAGCATTTT. Full variable domain (missing parts from reference TRBV5-1 and TRBJ1-5): KAGVTQTPRYLIKTRGQQVTLSCSPISGHRSVSWYQQTPGQGLQFLFEYFSETQRNKGNFPGRFSGRQFSNSRSEMNVSTLELGDSALYLCASSIDGYSNQPQHFGDGTRLSIL.

The chain carries TRBV6-1 and TRBJ2-1; 9 bases are a match to TRBD2. The ends lost 2 bases at V and 3 bases at J; junction bases unmatched: 5. The CDR3 runs 16 residues. Germline loops: CDR1 MNHNS, CDR2 SASEGT. The CDR3 here is CASSELAGVFYNEQFF. The CDR3 nucleotides read TGTGCCAGCAGTGAATTAGCGGGGGTCTTCTACAATGAGCAGTTCTTC.

This chain joins TRBV5-1 and TRBJ1-2; D is ambiguous. Germline CDR1 reads SGHRS; CDR2 reads YFSETQ. The CDR3 contains 15 residues. Trimming shortened V by 4 bases and J by 3 bases, and 16 bases separated the two germline ends. The CDR3 is CASSAEVVGDYGYTF. In DNA, the CDR3 is TGCGCCAGCAGCGCGGAAGTGGTGGGAGACTATGGCTACACCTTC.

This clonotype was recorded a few times. This sequence joins TRBV5-1 and TRBJ2-3, with 12 positions matching TRBD2. The CDR3 runs 16 residues. The germline gives CDR1 SGHRS, CDR2 YFSETQ. Trimming took 3 bases from V and 8 from J; bases not matched to a gene: 10. CDR3 region: CASSSSTSGSASTQYF. The CDR3 bases are TGCGCCAGCAGCTCGTCGACTAGCGGGAGTGCATCTACGCAGTATTTT.

The chain combines TRBV12-3 or TRBV12-4 with TRBJ1-1, with D unresolved. The ends were cut back, 2 bases at V and 0 bases at J, with 13 bases in the middle. CDR3 length equals 16 residues. The CDR3 protein is CASSLSPQLLNTEAFF. The CDR3, as DNA: TGTGCCAGCAGTTTAAGTCCGCAGCTCTTGAACACTGAAGCTTTCTTT.

The chain recombines TRBV28 with TRBJ1-5; 12 nucleotides line up with TRBD1. Germline V gives CDR1 MDHEN, CDR2 SYDVKM. After removal of 5 bases from V and 0 bases from J, the junction contained 8 bases not matched to a gene. This CDR3 has 18 residues. CDR3 DNA sequence: TGTGCCAGCAGTCCCGGGACAGGGGGCTTCTATAGCAATCAGCCCCAGCATTTT. The encoded protein is CASSPGTGGFYSNQPQHF.